The text below deals with one T cell receptor beta chain. Its antigen is unknown. After removal of 6 bases from V and 6 bases from J, the junction contained 16 bases not matched to a gene. Germline CDR1 and CDR2: MDHEN and SYDVKM. The CDR3 loop spans 17 amino acids. Use of 60 Vbeta and 13 Jbeta primers characterized the PCR. The data were produced by immunoSEQ multiplex PCR, yet TCRdb's version contains in-frame clones alone and is incomplete. The profile shows some 130,000 clones, 85% to 90% of them singletons. Likely unrecorded immune exposures existed in these nominally healthy donors. These data come from a study of cytomegalovirus exposure and HLA in healthy donors. Study in general: Around 80 million unique TCR sequences came from HLA-typed donors in an early release.

Study conclusions and caveats: TCR association rates varied by HLA locus in a later analysis, with DRB1 highest and HLA-C lowest.

The gene calls are TRBV28 and TRBJ1-5, with TRBD1 identical over 8 bases. Input material: PBMCs. The source is a woman in her 30s in good health and CMV-seronegative. The CDR3 spells CASRHRRYRGGRQPQHF. The CDR3, as DNA: TGTGCCAGCAGGCACCGACGTTACAGGGGGGGTCGTCAGCCCCAGCATTTT.